The T cell receptor beta chain described here comes from a study of T cell responses to AZD1222 COVID-19 vaccine. Points from the study as a whole: Recipients of two AZD1222 doses showed rising Spike-specific TCR breadth and depth. Repertoires were sampled only after the peak T cell response. Among AZD1222 vaccinees, only 6 or 7 were seropositive at baseline. Close to half of all spike-specific TCRs reportedly target regions of the variants that are unmutated.

Method: immunoSEQ multiplex PCR; TCRdb's copy keeps in-frame clones and lacks some. The table has roughly 150,000 clones, approximately 90% seen once; the top ten hold 3% to 3.5%. On this clone itself: The antigen is not known.

Germline CDR1 reads MNHEY; CDR2 reads SVGAGI. The CDR3 spans 16 residues. V was pared by 0 bases and J by 8 bases, with 16 bases between. The receptor was isolated from an adult in good health. The sequenced sample was peripheral blood, obtained on day 0 of MenACWY control vaccination. This chain joins TRBV6-5 and TRBJ1-4; possible D gene TRBD1, 6 bases. For the CDR3, the DNA is TGTGCCAGCAGTTACTCAAGGGCGAGGGGGGAGGAAAAACTGTTTTTT. This encodes CASSYSRARGEEKLFF.